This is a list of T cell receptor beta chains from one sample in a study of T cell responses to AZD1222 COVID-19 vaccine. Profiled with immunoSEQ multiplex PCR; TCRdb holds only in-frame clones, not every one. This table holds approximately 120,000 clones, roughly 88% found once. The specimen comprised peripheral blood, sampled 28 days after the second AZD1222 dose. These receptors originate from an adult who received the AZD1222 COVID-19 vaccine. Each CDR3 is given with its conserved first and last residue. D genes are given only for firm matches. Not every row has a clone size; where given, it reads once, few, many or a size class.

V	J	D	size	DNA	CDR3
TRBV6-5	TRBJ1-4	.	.	TGTGCCAGCAGTTCCCATTCCACAGCAAGTAATGAAAAACTGTTTTTT	CASSSHSTASNEKLFF
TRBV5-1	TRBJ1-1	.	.	TGCGCCAGCAGCTCCTACCCCAGGACAGACGGCCACACTGAAGCTTTCTTT	CASSSYPRTDGHTEAFF
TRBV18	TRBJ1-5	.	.	TGTGCCAGCTCACCATCTCTTAGGAGCAATCAGCCCCAGCATTTT	CASSPSLRSNQPQHF
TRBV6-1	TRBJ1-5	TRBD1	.	TGTGCCAGCAGTGATATGGGACAGGGGAGTCAGCCCCAGCATTTT	CASSDMGQGSQPQHF
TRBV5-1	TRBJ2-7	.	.	TGCGCCAGCTCGAGGGCCGATCCTTCCTACGAGCAGTACTTC	CASSRADPSYEQYF
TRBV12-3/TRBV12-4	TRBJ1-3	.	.	TGTGCCAGCAGTTTTGGAGGGAGCAACACCATATATTTT	CASSFGGSNTIYF
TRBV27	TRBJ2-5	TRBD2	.	TGTGCCAGCGGTAGCGGGAGGGGAGAGACCCAGTACTTC	CASGSGRGETQYF
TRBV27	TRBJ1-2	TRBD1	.	TGTGCCAGCAGTTTATCGAACAGGGGTAACTATGGCTACACCTTC	CASSLSNRGNYGYTF
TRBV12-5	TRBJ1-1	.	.	TGTGCTAGTGGTGTATACACTGAAGCTTTCTTT	CASGVYTEAFF
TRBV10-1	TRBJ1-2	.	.	TGCGCCAGCAGTGAACGGAGGAACTATGGCTACACCTTC	CASSERRNYGYTF
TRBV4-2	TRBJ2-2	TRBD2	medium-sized	TGTGCCAGCAGCCAAGACCGGGGGGGGTTGTCCGGGGAGCTGTTTTTT	CASSQDRGGLSGELFF
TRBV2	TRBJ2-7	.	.	TGTGCCAGCAGTGAACAGGGGCGGAGGTCCTACGAGCAGTACTTC	CASSEQGRRSYEQYF
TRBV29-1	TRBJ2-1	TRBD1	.	TGCAGCGTCGTTACCTTACAGGGGGCGCGGCACAATGAGCAGTTCTTC	CSVVTLQGARHNEQFF
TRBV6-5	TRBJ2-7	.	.	TGTGCCAGCAGACGTAACAGAATCCTACCCTACGAGCAGTACTTC	CASRRNRILPYEQYF